This T cell receptor (beta chain) emerged from a study of cytomegalovirus exposure and HLA in healthy donors (dated by TCRdb to the late 2010s). Concerning the study at large: In an earlier analysis of roughly 590 of the donors, roughly 300 Gb of sequence data and 90 million to 130 million unique TCR beta sequences from 150 million to 200 million T cells were reported. Using immunosequencing, the study profiled T cell repertoires from 500 to 800 subjects and related those repertoires to cytomegalovirus serostatus. A later genetic analysis used genome-wide SNP genotypes for about 60% of the roughly 700 donors, treating that subset as a discovery cohort. Donor age, sex, ethnicity and CMV serostatus were compiled together with the repertoire data. Typing coverage differed by locus: A, B, C, DRB1 and DQB1 were typed in roughly 620-640 donors, DQA1 in roughly 500, DPA1 in around 600, and DPB1 in 400 to 490. In a later analysis, previously published TCR beta repertoires from about 640 donors were re-analyzed and high-resolution HLA genotyping was added so that TCR occurrence patterns could be studied. The study was designed to test whether signatures of past pathogen exposure could be identified by cataloging public T cell receptors. Every repertoire in the discovery cohort had been generated on one and the same sequencing platform. An earlier analysis of approximately 630 of the donors applied high-throughput TCR beta sequencing to assess whether each TCR beta V gene segment acted as functional or pseudogenic. In addition to the first cohort of 666 subjects, a separate validation cohort of 130 or so different subjects was used. Because of strong linkage in the cohort, four to six DR-DQ haplotypes were treated as single units for association and clustering. Rather than drawing on any new phenotypic data, the later analysis identified candidate immune exposures from TCR beta sequences and the way those sequences occurred across donors. The study combined high-throughput TCR immunosequencing, statistical association of individual TCRs with disease status, and machine learning to predict cytomegalovirus infection status. An early release covering roughly 600 HLA-typed donors comprised approximately 300 gigabases of sequencing data and tens of millions of unique TCR sequences. Both class I and class II loci were covered by HLA typing, at four-digit resolution. The genetic ancestry cluster associated with self-reported Caucasian donors included 70% to 85% of the approximately 410 genotyped donors. Among approximately 370 genotyped donors of the cohort, an average of around 220,000 unique TCR beta nucleotide sequences was sequenced per donor, of which roughly 17% were non-productive.

Spanning cysteine to phenylalanine, the CDR3 consists of 15 amino acids. Here the CDR3 DNA is all that survives: 45 bases in frame from base 1. CDR1 and CDR2 are drawn from the germline V gene: SGHRS, YFSETQ. V lost 3 bases and J lost 4 bases, and the count of bases not matched to a germline gene is 10. Library generation was performed with the immunoSEQ multiplex PCR assay. For the multiplex PCR, a mixture combining 60 forward primers for TCR Vbeta segments and 13 reverse primers for TCR Jbeta segments was used. A multiplex PCR assay on genomic DNA amplified the CDR3 region of rearranged TCR beta genes. Amplified TCR beta libraries were sequenced as 87-base-pair reads on the Illumina HiSeq System. The study's processing was this. A later analysis tallied around 87 million unique TCR beta chains across the 666 repertoires, and 10 million to 11 million of those chains were shared by two or more donors. Raw reads were error-corrected and collapsed into unique sequences with a nearest-neighbor algorithm that merged closely related sequences to remove PCR and sequencing errors. V, D and J gene segments were assigned by aligning CDR3 sequences to IMGT reference sequences. For a sequence to be retained, a match of at least six nucleotides to both a V gene segment and a J gene segment was required. A rearrangement counted as productive if the CDR3 had no stop codons and remained in frame with V and J, and every other rearrangement counted as non-productive. CDR3 was defined according to IMGT convention as the region running from the second conserved V-encoded cysteine to the conserved J-encoded phenylalanine. The earlier analysis of more than 450 of the donors excluded sequences that lacked an unambiguous match to a single V gene segment. An earlier analysis of some 610 of the donors called V segments functional above 56.7% productive rearrangements and segregating when the between-donor standard deviation exceeded 5%. A statistical classification framework was built for diagnosing cytomegalovirus status from the catalog of TCR beta chain sequences. A later analysis assigned V and J genes by comparing TCR nucleotide sequences with IMGT/GENE-DB human TR gene sequences. The TCRdist pipeline was used in a later analysis to assign CDR3 sequences and most-parsimonious VDJ recombination scenarios. In a later analysis, each TCR beta chain was defined by its CDR3 amino acid sequence together with its V-gene family, and reads without a unique V-gene family were excluded. To address suspected cross-contamination and a sequencing artifact, a later analysis removed a few hundred highly shared, low-generation-probability nucleotide sequences. In a later analysis, a clonal expansion index was calculated for each public chain from normalized within-repertoire ranks of inferred template counts. A later analysis computed generation probabilities with a VDJ recombination model fitted to out-of-frame rearrangements, and checked the results against IGoR. Hypergeometric tests were used in a later analysis to score TCR-TCR, TCR-HLA and TCR-CMV co-occurrence, with a repertoire-size bias correction applied to the TCR pairs. False discovery rates were estimated in a later analysis by permuting HLA or CMV assignments 20 times. In a later analysis, co-occurring TCRs were grouped using DBSCAN, and TCRdist sequence similarity was added for clustering within HLA-allele-positive subsets. Repertoires with fewer than 30,000 or more than 120,000 public chains were left out of co-occurrence clustering, as were about 5 repertoires with anomalous nucleotide sharing. The source is immuneACCESS, and TCRdb retained only in-frame sequences with V and J called. Part of the clones is not carried over; for the studies checked, unresolved V genes explain less than half of this, and the remainder is unexplained. The V and J calls and clone size were taken over from that table, and D and trimming were inferred from the DNA. This specimen's table enumerates about 170,000 clones. The top ten hold approximately 0.8% of the sample.

As regards this clone: What this receptor recognizes is not known.

Beyond this particular receptor, the publication reports: In both the original and validation cohorts, the classifier was reported to diagnose cytomegalovirus status with high specificity and sensitivity. In a later genetic analysis, fewer N-insertions in productive TCRs were reported among donors in an Asian-associated ancestry cluster than the approximately 710-donor mean. A later genetic analysis associated a missense DCLRE1C variant with V-gene and J-gene trimming of TCR beta chains, and an independent cohort replicated the association. Compared with equally common non-associated chains, HLA-associated TCR beta chains in a later analysis were more clonally expanded and had lower generation probabilities. About 15 rarely observed V segments, including chromosome 9 orphons, were excluded from the earlier analysis of about 600 of the donors because counts were too low. Roughly uniform sequencing depth across donors was assumed in presence/absence analyses, although this assumption may not hold. Broadly in line with IMGT annotations, most TCR beta V segments showed up in productive rearrangements about 87% or about 30% of the time in an earlier analysis of around 600 of the donors. Correlated functional status among segregating V segments might reflect linkage disequilibrium, but an unknown experimental factor could not be ruled out. A cluster of highly shared sequence variants was judged likely to be a technical artifact of the sequencing pipeline. The study gave a list of some 150 TCR beta chains associated with cytomegalovirus. Most TCR sequences were seen in very few donors, while some public TCRs were found in many individuals. Some IMGT-functional V segments, including TRBV6-2 and TRBV6-3, could not be told apart with the 87-base-pair reads, so those segments were excluded. When HLA alleles, especially DR and DQ, strongly co-occurred, TCR associations were difficult to assign to individual alleles. In a later analysis, the rate of TCR association differed among HLA loci, with DRB1 alleles having the most associated TCRs and HLA-C alleles having the fewest. A further reported finding was that TCR beta sequences accurately predicted the HLA-A and HLA-B alleles for most subjects in the first cohort. The authors suggested that the approach could potentially be generalized to other disease states and immunological phenotypes. A later analysis associated about 17,000 TCR beta sequences with specific HLA alleles at a false discovery rate of 0.05. According to a later analysis, parvovirus B19, influenza, CMV and Epstein-Barr virus appeared linked to several top co-occurrence clusters. According to a later analysis, most CMV-associated TCR beta chains appeared to be HLA-restricted, and the HLA associations seemed to be driven largely by CMV exposure. Because some donors lacked HLA typing at each locus, the association tests relied only on the typed subset. For the cohort, immune exposure information was limited to CMV serostatus. A few of the identified cytomegalovirus-associated TCR beta chains were confirmed in vitro to be specific for cytomegalovirus antigens. This cohort had only TCR beta chains sequenced, and the lack of alpha or paired-chain data limited which features could be detected.

The cohort was made up of 666 healthy bone marrow donors. At the time of sampling, every cohort member was nominally healthy, though immune exposures that went unrecorded were likely present. The donor was CMV seropositive and belonged to the group of over 250 seropositive cohort members. Every donor gave a peripheral blood sample, and the peripheral blood mononuclear cells from that sample were used for TCR beta sequencing. Genomic DNA was extracted from the blood cell samples with the Qiagen DNeasy Blood Extraction Kit. Sequenced input: PBMCs. The clonotype comes from a young woman in good health and CMV-seropositive. Here the chain combines TRBV5-1 and TRBJ2-7; TRBD1 agrees with 7 junctional bases. CDR3 sequence: CASSSSDRSQYEQYF. The base sequence is TGCGCCAGCAGCTCCTCGGACAGGAGCCAATACGAGCAGTACTTC.